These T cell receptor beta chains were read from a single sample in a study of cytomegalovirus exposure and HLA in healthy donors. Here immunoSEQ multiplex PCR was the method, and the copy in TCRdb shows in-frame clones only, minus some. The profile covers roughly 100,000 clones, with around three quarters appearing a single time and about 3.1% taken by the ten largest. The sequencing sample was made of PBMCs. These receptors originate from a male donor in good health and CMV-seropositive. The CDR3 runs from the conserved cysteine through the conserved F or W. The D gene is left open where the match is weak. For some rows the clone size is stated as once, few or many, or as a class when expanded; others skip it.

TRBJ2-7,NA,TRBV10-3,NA,CAISGGDQSGSYEQYF,TGTGCCATCAGCGGAGGGGACCAAAGCGGGTCCTACGAGCAGTACTTC
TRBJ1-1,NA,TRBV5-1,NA,CASSFGQFKANTEAFF,TGCGCCAGCAGCTTTGGACAGTTCAAGGCCAACACTGAAGCTTTCTTT
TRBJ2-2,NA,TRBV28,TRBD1,CASRGGQGAGELFF,TGTGCCAGCAGGGGTGGACAGGGCGCCGGGGAGCTGTTTTTT
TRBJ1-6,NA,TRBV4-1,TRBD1,CASSQGPGQGNSPLHF,TGCGCCAGCAGCCAGGGGCCGGGACAGGGGAATTCACCCCTCCACTTT
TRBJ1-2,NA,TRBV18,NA,CASSPLSGDYGYTF,TGTGCCAGCTCACCACTTTCCGGGGACTATGGCTACACCTTC
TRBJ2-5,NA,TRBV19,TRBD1,CASSITGRGQETQYF,TGTGCCAGTAGTATTACGGGCAGGGGGCAAGAGACCCAGTACTTC
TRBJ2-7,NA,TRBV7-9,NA,CASSLAWGSSYEQHF,TGTGCCAGCAGCTTAGCTTGGGGCAGCTCCTACGAGCAGCACTTC
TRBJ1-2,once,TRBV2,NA,CASSRTVRGNYGYTF,TGTGCCAGCAGCAGGACGGTACGCGGGAACTATGGCTACACCTTC
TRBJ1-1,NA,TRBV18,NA,CASSPPGGRGTEAFF,TGTGCCAGCTCACCCCCGGGGGGGAGAGGGACTGAAGCTTTCTTT
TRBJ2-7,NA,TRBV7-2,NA,CASSLSQGYEQYF,TGTGCCAGCAGCTTAAGCCAGGGCTACGAGCAGTACTTC
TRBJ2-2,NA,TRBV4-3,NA,CASSQDSGPNTGELFF,TGCGCCAGCAGCCAAGATAGTGGGCCGAACACCGGGGAGCTGTTTTTT
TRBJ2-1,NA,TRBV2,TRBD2,CASKGLADNNEQFF,TGTGCCAGCAAGGGACTAGCGGATAACAATGAGCAGTTCTTC
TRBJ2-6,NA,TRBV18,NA,CASSPRDFTRSGANVLTF,TGTGCCAGCTCACCCCGGGACTTTACTCGCTCTGGGGCCAACGTCCTGACTTTC
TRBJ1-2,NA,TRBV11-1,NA,CASSLIGAELYGYTF,TGTGCCAGCAGCTTAATAGGGGCCGAACTCTATGGCTACACCTTC
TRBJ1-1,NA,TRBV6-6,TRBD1,CASSHPLDRGVTEAFF,TGTGCCAGCAGCCACCCCCTCGACAGGGGGGTCACTGAAGCTTTCTTT
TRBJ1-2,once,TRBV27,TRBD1,CASSHPNRGGYTF,TGTGCCAGCAGTCATCCCAACAGGGGCGGCTACACCTTC
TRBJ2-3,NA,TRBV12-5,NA,CASGLAGRTDTQYF,TGTGCTAGTGGTTTGGCAGGTCGGACAGATACGCAGTATTTT
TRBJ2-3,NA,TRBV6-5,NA,CASSLQWEPGTQYF,TGTGCCAGCAGTCTCCAGTGGGAGCCGGGTACGCAGTATTTT
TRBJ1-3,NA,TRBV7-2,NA,CASSPAPRPLSGNTIYF,TGTGCCAGCAGCCCGGCACCCAGGCCCCTCTCTGGAAACACCATATATTTT
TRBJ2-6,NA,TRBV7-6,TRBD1,CASSFLRQGPEAGANVLTF,TGTGCCAGCAGCTTCCTCCGACAGGGTCCAGAGGCTGGGGCCAACGTCCTGACTTTC
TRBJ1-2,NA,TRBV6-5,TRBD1,CASSYFTRTGVYGYTF,TGTGCCAGCAGTTACTTTACGCGGACAGGGGTTTATGGCTACACCTTC
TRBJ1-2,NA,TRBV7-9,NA,CASSPGQTVYGYTF,TGTGCCAGCAGCCCAGGACAGACTGTCTATGGCTACACCTTC
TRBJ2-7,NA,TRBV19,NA,CASSRAEGYEQYF,TGTGCCAGTAGCCGGGCGGAGGGCTACGAGCAGTACTTC
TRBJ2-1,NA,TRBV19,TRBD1,CASSLLQGWSYNEQFF,TGTGCCAGTAGTCTTTTACAGGGGTGGTCCTACAATGAGCAGTTCTTC
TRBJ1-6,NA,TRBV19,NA,CASSSSHGSPLHF,TGTGCCAGTAGCTCAAGTCACGGTTCACCCCTCCACTTT
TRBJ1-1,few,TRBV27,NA,CASSLSGGAEAFF,TGTGCCAGCAGTTTATCGGGGGGGGCTGAAGCTTTCTTT
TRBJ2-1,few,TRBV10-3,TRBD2,CAIRPGGAGVYNEQFF,TGTGCCATCCGACCTGGGGGAGCGGGGGTCTACAATGAGCAGTTCTTC
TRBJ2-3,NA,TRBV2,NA,CASSERPTGYRTDTQYF,TGTGCCAGCAGTGAGAGGCCCACAGGGTACCGCACAGATACGCAGTATTTT
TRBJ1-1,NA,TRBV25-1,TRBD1,CASSEFKGAGTEAFF,TGTGCCAGCAGTGAATTTAAGGGGGCAGGGACTGAAGCTTTCTTT
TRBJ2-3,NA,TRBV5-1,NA,CASSGDTDTQYF,TGCGCCAGCTCGGGGGACACAGATACGCAGTATTTT
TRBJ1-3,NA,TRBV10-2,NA,CASSESPESSGNTIYF,TGCGCCAGCAGTGAGTCGCCGGAGAGCTCTGGAAACACCATATATTTT
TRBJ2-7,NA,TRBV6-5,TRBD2,CASSYGGGGVEQYF,TGTGCCAGCAGTTACGGGGGTGGGGGGGTCGAGCAGTACTTC
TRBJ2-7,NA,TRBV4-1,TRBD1,CASSQTGAIDEQYF,TGCGCCAGCAGCCAGACAGGGGCTATCGACGAGCAGTACTTC
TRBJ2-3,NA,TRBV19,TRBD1,CASSIEGQGHTDTQYF,TGTGCCAGTAGTATAGAAGGACAGGGGCACACAGATACGCAGTATTTT
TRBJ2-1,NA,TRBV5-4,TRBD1,CASSLEVDRAHNEQFF,TGTGCCAGCAGCTTGGAGGTGGACAGGGCCCACAATGAGCAGTTCTTC
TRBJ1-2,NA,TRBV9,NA,CASSVEGHGGYTF,TGTGCCAGCAGCGTAGAGGGACACGGAGGCTACACCTTC
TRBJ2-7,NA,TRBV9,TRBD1,CASSVRDRGTYEQYF,TGTGCCAGCAGCGTCCGGGACAGGGGTACCTACGAGCAGTACTTC
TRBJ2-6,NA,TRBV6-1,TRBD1,CATEQGKAGANVLTF,TGTGCCACAGAACAGGGGAAGGCTGGGGCCAACGTCCTGACTTTC
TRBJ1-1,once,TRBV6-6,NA,CASKYGGNTEAFF,TGTGCCAGCAAGTACGGGGGGAACACTGAAGCTTTCTTT
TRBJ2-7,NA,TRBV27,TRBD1,CASSFGGHRGGEQYF,TGTGCCAGCAGTTTTGGCGGCCACAGGGGCGGCGAGCAGTACTTC
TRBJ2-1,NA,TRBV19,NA,CASSELADYNEQFF,TGTGCCAGTAGTGAACTAGCTGACTACAATGAGCAGTTCTTC
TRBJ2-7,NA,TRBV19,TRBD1,CASPGTGVHEQYF,TGTGCCAGTCCCGGGACAGGGGTCCACGAGCAGTACTTC
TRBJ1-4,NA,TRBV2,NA,CASSSRGTNEKLFF,TGTGCCAGCAGTTCCAGGGGAACTAATGAAAAACTGTTTTTT
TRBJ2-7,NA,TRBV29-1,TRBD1,CSVSWTGSYEQYF,TGCAGCGTATCCTGGACAGGGAGCTACGAGCAGTACTTC